The entry below gives a single T cell receptor beta chain sequence along with its context. In the original workflow: Reference gene primers were amplified, and this amplification served to estimate nucleated cell counts. Repertoires were generated with immunoSEQ multiplex PCR, while TCRdb's copy carries only in-frame clones and drops some. For V, J and clone size, that table is used; D and trimming come from the DNA. The sample records about 80,000 clones, around 81% being singletons. The record originates from a study of blood T cell repertoires in COVID-19. Study information: The origin of the acute and convalescent COVID-19 samples was the United States, Italy and Spain. PBMCs, B-cell-depleted T cells, or T cells were the source of the cDNA or gDNA that made up the material.

The CDR3 totals 14 residues. Germline lookup yields CDR1 LGHDT and CDR2 YNNKEL (reference sequence). V dropped 2 bases and J dropped 2 bases, with 10 bases sitting between them. The chain has TRBV3-1 (or the pseudogene TRBV3-2) and TRBJ2-7; D gene unclear. The sample consisted of peripheral blood. The TCR was taken from a man of 80 years or more with active or convalescent COVID-19. The DNA for the CDR3 is TGTGCCAGCAGCCAAACTCTAGAGGCCTACGAGCAGTACGTC. It encodes CASSQTLEAYEQYV.